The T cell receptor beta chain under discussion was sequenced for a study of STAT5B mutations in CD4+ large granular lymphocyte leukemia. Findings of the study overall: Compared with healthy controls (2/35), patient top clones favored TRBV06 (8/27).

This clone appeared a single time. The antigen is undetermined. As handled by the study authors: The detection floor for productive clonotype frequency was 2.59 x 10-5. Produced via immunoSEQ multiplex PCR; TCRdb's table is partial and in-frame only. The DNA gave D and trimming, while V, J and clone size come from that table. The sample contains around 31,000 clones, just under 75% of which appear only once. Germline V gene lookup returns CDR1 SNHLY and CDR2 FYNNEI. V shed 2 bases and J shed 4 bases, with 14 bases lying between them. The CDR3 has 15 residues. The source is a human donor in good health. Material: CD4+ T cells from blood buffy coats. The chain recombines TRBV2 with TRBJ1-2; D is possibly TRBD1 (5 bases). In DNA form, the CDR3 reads TGTGCCAGCAGTGAATTTACGCAGGGCTTCTATGGCTACACCTTC. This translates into CASSEFTQGFYGYTF.